This T cell receptor (beta chain) derives from a study of T cell responses to AZD1222 COVID-19 vaccine. The germline CDR1 and CDR2 sequences are MNHEY and SVGAGI. V was trimmed by 6 bases and J by 1 base, leaving 9 bases between them. The CDR3 extends over 13 amino acids. This table comes from immunoSEQ multiplex PCR, and its TCRdb copy is limited to in-frame clones, with some not included. In the table there are about 200,000 clones, roughly 94% of which are singletons. Findings and caveats of the study: The reported proportion of spike-specific TCRs targeting unmutated variant regions was nearly half. Donors skewed white British and female; clonal diversity was possibly underestimated. After the peak T cell response, and only then, were repertoires sampled. Spike-specific TCR breadth and depth went up after people got two AZD1222 doses.

About this clone: The target antigen is unknown.

Sequenced material: peripheral blood, taken 28 days after the second dose of the MenACWY control vaccine. This chain connects TRBV6-5 to TRBJ1-1; D unresolved. This TCR derives from an adult who received the MenACWY meningococcal vaccine as a control. The CDR3 spells CASSQRENTEAFF. The DNA for the CDR3 is TGTGCCAGCAGCCAGCGGGAGAACACTGAAGCTTTCTTT.